Listed below are T cell receptor beta chains from one sample, sequenced in a study of cytomegalovirus exposure and HLA in healthy donors. The repertoire was sequenced with immunoSEQ multiplex PCR; TCRdb's copy has only in-frame clones and lacks some. The sample has more than 95,000 clones, about 80% seen once. The material sequenced was PBMCs. These receptors were collected from a man aged 35-49 years in good health and CMV-seronegative. CDR3s include the opening cysteine and the closing phenylalanine or tryptophan. Each record gives: D gene, V gene, J gene, clone size, CDR3 DNA, CDR3 protein. D genes are given only for firm matches. Clone size is given for some rows only: seen once, a few or many times, or a class if the clone is expanded.

>NA|TRBV25-1|TRBJ2-5|NA
TGTGCCAGCAGGGTCGGTTCGTGGGCTACGGAGACCCAGTACTTC
CASRVGSWATETQYF
>NA|TRBV6-5|TRBJ2-5|few
TGTGCCAGCAGTTCCCCCTGGGGAGGTAGGCAAGAGACCCAGTACTTC
CASSSPWGGRQETQYF
>TRBD1|TRBV19|TRBJ1-2|NA
TGTGCCAGTAGTTTAGGACAGGGCCCTAACTATGGCTACACCTTC
CASSLGQGPNYGYTF
>NA|TRBV6-5|TRBJ1-6|NA
TGTGCCAGCAGACCCGGACAGTATAATTCACCCCTCCACTTT
CASRPGQYNSPLHF
>TRBD2|TRBV6-5|TRBJ2-1|NA
TGTGCCGGCAGTTACTCGACGGGGAGGGCTGAGCAGTTCTTC
CAGSYSTGRAEQFF
>TRBD1|TRBV19|TRBJ1-1|few
TGTGCCAGTAGCTCGACCGCAGGGGGGACTGAAGCTTTCTTT
CASSSTAGGTEAFF
>TRBD2|TRBV4-3|TRBJ2-1|once
TGCGCCAGCAGCCAAGGTCTAATAGCGGGGCAAAGCTACAATGAGCAGTTCTTC
CASSQGLIAGQSYNEQFF
>NA|TRBV5-1|TRBJ2-5|few
TGCGCCAGCAGCGTGCAGGGGGGTCGAGAGACCCAGTACTTC
CASSVQGGRETQYF
>NA|TRBV28|TRBJ1-6|NA
TGTGCCAGCAGTTTATTTGCCAGTCATAATTCACCCCTCCACTTT
CASSLFASHNSPLHF
>TRBD1|TRBV28|TRBJ2-1|NA
TGTGCCAGCTCAGGGACAGGGGGCAAGAATGAGCAGTTCTTC
CASSGTGGKNEQFF
>TRBD1|TRBV7-9|TRBJ2-2|once
TGTGCCAGCAGATCCCGGGACAGGGTTATTGCGAACACCGGGGAGCTGTTTTTT
CASRSRDRVIANTGELFF
>TRBD2|TRBV6-1|TRBJ2-7|NA
TGTGCCAGCAGTGAAACGGGGGGGACGCGTGAGCAGTACTTC
CASSETGGTREQYF
>NA|TRBV4-3|TRBJ2-1|NA
TGCGCCAGCAGCCAAGATCGTGCAGACTACAATGAGCAGTTCTTC
CASSQDRADYNEQFF
>NA|TRBV11-3|TRBJ2-2|NA
TGTGCCAGCAGCTCCACAGGGTCCCGGGAGCTGTTTTTT
CASSSTGSRELFF
>TRBD1|TRBV5-1|TRBJ1-2|NA
TGCGCCAGCAGCCAGACAGGGGGCAACTATGGCTACACCTTC
CASSQTGGNYGYTF
>TRBD1|TRBV19|TRBJ1-2|few
TGTGCCAGTAGTATAGATTCGGGACAGAACTATGGCTACACCTTC
CASSIDSGQNYGYTF
>NA|TRBV6-5|TRBJ1-1|few
TGTGCCAGCAGTTCGGGGTTCGTGCCTGAAGCTTTCTTT
CASSSGFVPEAFF
>TRBD1|TRBV19|TRBJ1-1|once
TGTGCCAGTAGTCCCCCGGGACAGCGGAACACTGAAGCTTTCTTT
CASSPPGQRNTEAFF
>TRBD1|TRBV27|TRBJ1-2|few
TGTGCCAGCAGTAACACGCGGCGGACAGGGAGCAATGGCTACACCTTC
CASSNTRRTGSNGYTF
>TRBD1|TRBV4-3|TRBJ2-2|NA
TGCGCCGACAGGGGGTACACCGGGGAGCTGTTTTTT
CADRGYTGELFF
>NA|TRBV7-2|TRBJ2-3|NA
TGTGCCAGCAGCCGGGGGACGGCGCGAGGGTTATCAGATACGCAGTATTTT
CASSRGTARGLSDTQYF
>NA|TRBV4-3|TRBJ2-2|NA
TGCGCCAGCAGCCAATCCAACAGAAACACCGGGGAGCTGTTTTTT
CASSQSNRNTGELFF
>NA|TRBV11-2|TRBJ2-2|NA
TGTGCCAGCAGCGGGGGGGCCTTCTACGCCGGGGAGCTGTTTTTT
CASSGGAFYAGELFF
>NA|TRBV5-6|TRBJ2-5|NA
TGTGCCAGCAGTTCGGACTTCCAAGAGACCCAGTACTTC
CASSSDFQETQYF
>TRBD1|TRBV5-1|TRBJ1-4|NA
TGCGCCAGCAGCCCGTCGACAGGGAGGACGGAAAAACTGTTTTTT
CASSPSTGRTEKLFF
>NA|TRBV29-1|TRBJ1-2|NA
TGCAGCGTTGAAGATCTTGGACAGACTATCTATGGCTACACCTTC
CSVEDLGQTIYGYTF
>TRBD2|TRBV11-2|TRBJ2-6|NA
TGTGCCAGCAGCTTAGGGGGGGGAGGGGCCAACGTCCTGACTTTC
CASSLGGGGANVLTF
>NA|TRBV7-9|TRBJ2-1|NA
TGTGCCAGCAGCCACCCGGGTCGGAATGAGCAGTTCTTC
CASSHPGRNEQFF
>NA|TRBV4-1|TRBJ1-6|few
TGCGCCAGCGCCTCCGGGAGGACCCTCCACTTT
CASASGRTLHF
>NA|TRBV28|TRBJ1-1|NA
TGTGCCAGCAGCTTATTCCCGGGGGGGGCTTTCTTT
CASSLFPGGAFF
>TRBD1|TRBV5-6|TRBJ1-2|NA
TGTGCCAGCAGCTTGGGCGAGACAGGGGTTCTCTATGGCTACACCTTC
CASSLGETGVLYGYTF
>TRBD1|TRBV7-3|TRBJ2-7|few
TGTGCCAGCAGCTCAACAGGGGTGGGTGAGCAGTACTTC
CASSSTGVGEQYF
>NA|TRBV7-9|TRBJ1-2|NA
TGTTCCAGCAGCTTGTCGACTGTCTATGGCTACACCTTC
CSSSLSTVYGYTF
>TRBD1|TRBV2|TRBJ1-6|NA
TGTGCCAGCGCAGGACAGGTTAATTCACCCCTCCACTTT
CASAGQVNSPLHF
>TRBD2|TRBV9|TRBJ2-1|few
TGTGCCAGCAGCGTCCCACGTAGCGGGGGGGCCCATGAGCAGTTCTTC
CASSVPRSGGAHEQFF
>TRBD1|TRBV5-1|TRBJ2-2|NA
TGCGCCAGCAGACAGGGGTCCGACACCGGGGAGCTGTTTTTT
CASRQGSDTGELFF
>TRBD1|TRBV18|TRBJ1-1|NA
TGTGCCAGCTCACCCAACCGGGACAGGGCTTTCTTT
CASSPNRDRAFF
>NA|TRBV18|TRBJ2-6|few
TGTGCCAGCTCACCACCCCTATCCGGGGCCAACGTCCTGACTTTC
CASSPPLSGANVLTF
>NA|TRBV5-1|TRBJ2-2|NA
TGCGCCAGCAGCATTGACGGGGTCACCGGGGAGCTGTTTTTT
CASSIDGVTGELFF
>TRBD1|TRBV6-6|TRBJ1-6|NA
TGTGCCAGCAGTCTCCGGGACAGGGTAAATTCACCCCTCCACTTT
CASSLRDRVNSPLHF
>TRBD2|TRBV2|TRBJ2-5|NA
TGTGCCAGCAGCCTGGGACTAGCGGGAGATTCACAGTACTTC
CASSLGLAGDSQYF
>TRBD1|TRBV5-6|TRBJ2-3|NA
TGTGCCAGCAGCTCCTCGGGACAGACATCAGATACGCAGTATTTT
CASSSSGQTSDTQYF
>TRBD2|TRBV4-2|TRBJ2-7|NA
TGTGCCAGCAGCCAAGATATCACGGGGGGGCCTCGAGAGCAGTACTTC
CASSQDITGGPREQYF
>NA|TRBV11-2|TRBJ2-7|NA
TGTGCCAGCAGCTTCCCTTTTGGGCCCGGGGGTGGCTACTCCTACGAGCAGTACTTC
CASSFPFGPGGGYSYEQYF
>NA|TRBV10-3|TRBJ1-5|NA
TGTGCCATCAGTGAGTCGTCAATGAATTCCAGGCCCCAGCATTTT
CAISESSMNSRPQHF